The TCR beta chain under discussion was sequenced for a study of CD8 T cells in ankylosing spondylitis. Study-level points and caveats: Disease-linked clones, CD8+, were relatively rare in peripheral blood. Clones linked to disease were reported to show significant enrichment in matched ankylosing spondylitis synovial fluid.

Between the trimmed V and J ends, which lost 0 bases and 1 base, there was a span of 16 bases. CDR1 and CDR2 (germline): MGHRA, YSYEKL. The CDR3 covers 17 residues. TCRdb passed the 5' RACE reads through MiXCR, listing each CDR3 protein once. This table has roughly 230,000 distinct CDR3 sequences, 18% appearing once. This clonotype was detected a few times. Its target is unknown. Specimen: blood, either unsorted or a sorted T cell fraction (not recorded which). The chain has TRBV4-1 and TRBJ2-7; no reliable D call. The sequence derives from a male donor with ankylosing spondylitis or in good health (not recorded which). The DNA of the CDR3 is TGCGCCAGCAGCCAAGATGGAACAGCGACCTTATCCTACGAGCAGTACTTC. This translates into CASSQDGTATLSYEQYF.